This TCR beta chain came from a study of cytomegalovirus exposure and HLA in healthy donors. Study details: In a previous analysis, 110 million or so unique TCR beta sequences were found from roughly 200 million T cells. Counted in an early data release were approximately 85 million unique TCRs from HLA-typed donors.

The primer mix had 60 Vbeta and 13 Jbeta primers. Produced via immunoSEQ multiplex PCR; TCRdb's table is partial and in-frame only. This sample carries 95,000 to 100,000 clones, roughly four fifths of them seen once, and the ten largest clones take approximately 9.2%. Looked up from germline, CDR1 is SNHLY and CDR2 is FYNNEI. V lost 0 bases to trimming and J lost 10 bases, with 15 bases between them. The CDR3 runs 14 residues. Whole-study results and caveats: According to an earlier analysis, most TCR beta V segments yielded productive rearrangements about 90% or about 30% of the time. Relative to equally common others, HLA-associated TCR beta chains showed greater clonal expansion in a later analysis.

A word on this clone: Antigen: not known.

The chain links TRBV2 to TRBJ1-2; D gene unclear. This TCR came from a human donor in good health. The sequencing sample was made of PBMCs. CDR3 protein: CASSEALGRNYYTF. The DNA of the CDR3 is TGTGCCAGCAGTGAAGCGCTGGGGAGGAATTACTACACCTTC. Based on the CDR3 plus reference TRBV2 and TRBJ1-2, the full variable domain is EPEVTQTPSHQVTQMGQEVILRCVPISNHLYFYWYRQILGQKVEFLVSFYNNEISEKSEIFDDQFSVERPDGSNFTLKIRSTKLEDSAMYFCASSEALGRNYYTFGSGTRLTVV.